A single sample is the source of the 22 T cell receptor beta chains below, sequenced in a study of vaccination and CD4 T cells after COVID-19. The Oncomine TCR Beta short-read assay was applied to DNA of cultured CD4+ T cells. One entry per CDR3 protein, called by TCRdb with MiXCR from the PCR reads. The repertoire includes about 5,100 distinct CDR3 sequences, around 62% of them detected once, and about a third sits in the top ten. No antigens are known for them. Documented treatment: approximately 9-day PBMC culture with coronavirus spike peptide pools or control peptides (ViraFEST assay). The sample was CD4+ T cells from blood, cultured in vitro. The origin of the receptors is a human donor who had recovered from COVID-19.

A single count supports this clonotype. The CDR3 is CATSVGGNSPLHF. The CDR3 nucleotides are TGTGCCACCTCCGTGGGGGGAAATTCACCCCTCCACTTT. V gene TRBV27 combines with J gene TRBJ1-6; D perhaps matches TRBD1 (5 bases). The V and J ends lost 10 bases and 7 bases respectively, with 14 bases between them. Per the germline V gene, CDR1 is MNHEY and CDR2 is SMNVEV (reference sequence). The CDR3 length is 13 residues.

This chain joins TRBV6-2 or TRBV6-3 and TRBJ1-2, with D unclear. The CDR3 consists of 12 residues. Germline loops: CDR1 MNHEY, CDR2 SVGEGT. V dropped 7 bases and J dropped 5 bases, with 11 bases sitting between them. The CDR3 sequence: CASTTLRYGYTF. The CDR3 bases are TGTGCCAGCACCACCCTGAGGTATGGCTACACCTTC.

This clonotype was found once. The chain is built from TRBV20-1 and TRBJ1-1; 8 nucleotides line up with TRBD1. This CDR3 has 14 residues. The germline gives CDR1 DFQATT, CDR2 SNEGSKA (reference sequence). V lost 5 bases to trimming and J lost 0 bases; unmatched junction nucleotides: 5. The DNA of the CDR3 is TGCAGTGCTTTCCCAGGGGGCGTGAACACTGAAGCTTTCTTT. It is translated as CSAFPGGVNTEAFF.

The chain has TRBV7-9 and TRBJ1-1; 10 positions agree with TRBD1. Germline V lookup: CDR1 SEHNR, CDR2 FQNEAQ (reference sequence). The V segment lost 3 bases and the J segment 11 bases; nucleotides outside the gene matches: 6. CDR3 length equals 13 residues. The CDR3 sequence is CASSLTGGWGAFF. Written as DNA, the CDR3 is TGTGCCAGCAGCTTGACAGGGGGCTGGGGTGCTTTCTTT.

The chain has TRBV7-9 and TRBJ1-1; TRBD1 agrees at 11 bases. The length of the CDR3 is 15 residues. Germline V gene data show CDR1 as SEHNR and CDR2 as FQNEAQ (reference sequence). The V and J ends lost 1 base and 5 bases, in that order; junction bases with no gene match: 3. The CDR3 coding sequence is TGTGCCAGCAGCTTAGATGGGACAGGGGGTACTGAAGCTTTCTTT. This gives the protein CASSLDGTGGTEAFF.

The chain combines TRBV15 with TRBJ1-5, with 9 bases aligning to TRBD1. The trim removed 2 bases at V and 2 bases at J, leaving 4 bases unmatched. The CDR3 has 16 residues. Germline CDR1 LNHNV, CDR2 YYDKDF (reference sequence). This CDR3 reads CATSRPQGARNQPQHF. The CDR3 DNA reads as TGTGCCACCAGCAGACCACAGGGGGCTCGCAATCAGCCCCAGCATTTT.

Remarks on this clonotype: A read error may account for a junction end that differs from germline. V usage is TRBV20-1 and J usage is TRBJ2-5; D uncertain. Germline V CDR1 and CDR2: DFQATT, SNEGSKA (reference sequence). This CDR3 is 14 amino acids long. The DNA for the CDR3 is TGCAGTGCTCCCTCCCCGTCCATCCTGCGAACCCAGTGCTTC. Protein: CSAPSPSILRTQCF.

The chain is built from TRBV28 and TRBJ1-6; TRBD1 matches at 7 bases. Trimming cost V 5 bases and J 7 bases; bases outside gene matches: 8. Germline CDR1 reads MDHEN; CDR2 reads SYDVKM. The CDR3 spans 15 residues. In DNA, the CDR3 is TGTGCCAGCAGTATGCCTGACAGGGCGAATTCACCCCTCCACTTT. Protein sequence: CASSMPDRANSPLHF.

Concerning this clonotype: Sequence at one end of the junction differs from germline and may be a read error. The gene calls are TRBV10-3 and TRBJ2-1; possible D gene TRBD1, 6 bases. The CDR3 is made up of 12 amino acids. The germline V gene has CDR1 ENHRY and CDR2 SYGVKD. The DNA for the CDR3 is TGTGCCATCAGTGAGGGATCAGGGGCTTTTAGCTTC. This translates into CAISEGSGAFSF.

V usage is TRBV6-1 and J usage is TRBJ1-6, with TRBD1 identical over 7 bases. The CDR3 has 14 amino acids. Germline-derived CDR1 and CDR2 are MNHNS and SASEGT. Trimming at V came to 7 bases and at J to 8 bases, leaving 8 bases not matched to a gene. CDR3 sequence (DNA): TGTGCCAGCAATCCAGGACAGGACCATTCACCCCTCCACTTT. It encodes CASNPGQDHSPLHF.

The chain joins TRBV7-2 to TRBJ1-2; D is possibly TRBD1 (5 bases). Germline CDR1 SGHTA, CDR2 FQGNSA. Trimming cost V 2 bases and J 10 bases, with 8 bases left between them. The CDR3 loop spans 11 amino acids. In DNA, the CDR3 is TGTGCCAGCAGCTTAAGGGGTCCCTACACCTTC. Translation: CASSLRGPYTF.

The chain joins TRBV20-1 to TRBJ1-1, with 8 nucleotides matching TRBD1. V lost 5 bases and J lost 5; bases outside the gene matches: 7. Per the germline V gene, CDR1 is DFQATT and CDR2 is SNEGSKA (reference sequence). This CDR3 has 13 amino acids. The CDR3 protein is CSADTGGSTEAFF. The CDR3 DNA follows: TGCAGTGCTGATACAGGGGGTAGTACTGAAGCTTTCTTT.

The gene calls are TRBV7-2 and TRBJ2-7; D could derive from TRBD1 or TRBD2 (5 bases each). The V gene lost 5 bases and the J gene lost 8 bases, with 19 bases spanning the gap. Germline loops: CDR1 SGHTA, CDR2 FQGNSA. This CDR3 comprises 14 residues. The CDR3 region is CASSKRRDGPQQYF. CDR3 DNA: TGTGCCAGCAGCAAACGTAGGGACGGGCCTCAGCAGTACTTC.

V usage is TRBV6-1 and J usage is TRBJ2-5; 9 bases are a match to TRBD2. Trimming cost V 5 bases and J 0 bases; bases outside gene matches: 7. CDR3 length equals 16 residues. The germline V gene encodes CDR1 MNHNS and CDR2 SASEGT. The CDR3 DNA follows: TGTGCCAGCAGTAATAGCGGGGGACCGTACCAAGAGACCCAGTACTTC. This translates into CASSNSGGPYQETQYF.

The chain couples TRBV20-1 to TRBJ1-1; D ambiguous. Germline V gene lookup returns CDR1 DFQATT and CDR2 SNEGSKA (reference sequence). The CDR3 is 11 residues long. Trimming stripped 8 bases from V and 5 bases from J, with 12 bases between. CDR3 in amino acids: CSSPGGTEAFF. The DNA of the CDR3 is TGCAGTTCCCCCGGAGGGACTGAAGCTTTCTTT.

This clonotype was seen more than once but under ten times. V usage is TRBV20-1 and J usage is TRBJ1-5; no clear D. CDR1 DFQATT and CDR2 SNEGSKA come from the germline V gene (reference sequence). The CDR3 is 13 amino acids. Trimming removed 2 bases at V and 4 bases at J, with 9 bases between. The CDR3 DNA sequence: TGCAGTGCTAGAAGTGTTGGGAATCAGCCCCAGCATTTT. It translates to CSARSVGNQPQHF.

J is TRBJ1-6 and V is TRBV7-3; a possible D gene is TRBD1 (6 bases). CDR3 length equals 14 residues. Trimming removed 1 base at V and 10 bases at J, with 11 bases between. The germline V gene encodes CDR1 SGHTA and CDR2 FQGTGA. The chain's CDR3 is CASSLIPGESPLHF. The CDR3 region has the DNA TGTGCCAGCAGCTTAATACCAGGGGAGTCACCCCTCCACTTT.

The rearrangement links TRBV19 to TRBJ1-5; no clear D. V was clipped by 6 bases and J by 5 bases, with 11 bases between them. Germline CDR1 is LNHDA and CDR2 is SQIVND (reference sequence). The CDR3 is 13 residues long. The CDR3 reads CASRQEYDQPQHF. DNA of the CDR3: TGTGCCAGTAGGCAGGAGTACGATCAGCCCCAGCATTTT. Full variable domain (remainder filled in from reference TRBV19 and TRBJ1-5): DGGITQSPKYLFRKEGQNVTLSCEQNLNHDAMYWYRQDPGQGLRLIYYSQIVNDFQKGDIAEGYSVSREKKESFPLTVTSAQKNPTAFYLCASRQEYDQPQHFGDGTRLSIL.

CDR3 loop: CSADPGSGAKYEQYF. Here the CDR3 DNA reads TGCAGTGCTGACCCCGGTAGCGGGGCTAAATACGAGCAGTACTTC. V gene TRBV20-1 combines with J gene TRBJ2-7, with 8 bases that match TRBD2. The junction had 13 bases not matched to a gene; V was cut back by 5 bases and J by 4 bases. This CDR3 has 15 amino acids. CDR1 is DFQATT and CDR2 is SNEGSKA in the germline V gene (reference sequence).

CDR3 residues: CSARDPGGGDGYTF. In DNA form, the CDR3 reads TGCAGTGCTAGAGATCCAGGGGGCGGCGATGGCTACACCTTC. This chain connects TRBV20-1 to TRBJ1-2; 8 nucleotides agree with TRBD1. Germline CDR1 and CDR2: DFQATT and SNEGSKA (reference sequence). The V gene end was trimmed by 0 bases and the J gene end by 6 bases; junction bases not matched to a gene: 6. The CDR3 loop spans 14 amino acids.

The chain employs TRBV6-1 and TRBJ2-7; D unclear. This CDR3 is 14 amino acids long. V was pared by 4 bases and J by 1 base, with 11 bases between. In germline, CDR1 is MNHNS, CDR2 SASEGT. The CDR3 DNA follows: TGTGCCAGCAGTGTAACCTCTTGGTCCTACGAGCAGTACTTC. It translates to CASSVTSWSYEQYF.

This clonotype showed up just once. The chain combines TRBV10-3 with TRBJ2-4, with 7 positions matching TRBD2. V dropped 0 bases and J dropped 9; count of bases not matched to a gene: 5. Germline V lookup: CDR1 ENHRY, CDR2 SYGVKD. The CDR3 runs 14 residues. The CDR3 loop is CAISESAREGIQYF. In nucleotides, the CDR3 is TGTGCCATCAGTGAGTCCGCCAGGGAGGGCATTCAGTACTTC.